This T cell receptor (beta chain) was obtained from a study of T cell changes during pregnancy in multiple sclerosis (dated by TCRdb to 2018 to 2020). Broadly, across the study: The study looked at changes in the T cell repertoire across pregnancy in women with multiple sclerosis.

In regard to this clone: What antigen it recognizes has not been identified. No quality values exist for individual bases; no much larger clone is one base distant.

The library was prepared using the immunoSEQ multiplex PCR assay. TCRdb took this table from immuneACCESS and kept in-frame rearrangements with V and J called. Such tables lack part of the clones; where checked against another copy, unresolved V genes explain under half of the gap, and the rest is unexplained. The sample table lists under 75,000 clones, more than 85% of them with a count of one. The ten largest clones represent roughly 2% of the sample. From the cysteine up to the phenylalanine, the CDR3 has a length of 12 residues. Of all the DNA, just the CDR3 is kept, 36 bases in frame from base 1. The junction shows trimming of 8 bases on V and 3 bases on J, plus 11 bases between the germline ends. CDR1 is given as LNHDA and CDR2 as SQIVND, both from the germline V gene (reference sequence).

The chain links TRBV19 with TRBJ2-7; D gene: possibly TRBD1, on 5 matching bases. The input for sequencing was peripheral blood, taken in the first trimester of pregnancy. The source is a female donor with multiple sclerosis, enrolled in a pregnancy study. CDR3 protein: CASSGNSYEQYF. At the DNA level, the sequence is TGTGCCAGTTCAGGGAATAGCTACGAGCAGTACTTC.